The 18 T cell receptor beta chains presented below share a single source sample, sequenced in a study of blood T cell repertoires in COVID-19. Sequenced by immunoSEQ multiplex PCR; TCRdb stores in-frame clones only, minus some. The repertoire holds roughly 6,100 clones, with 80% to 85% as singletons. Specimen: peripheral blood. The receptors come from a human donor with active COVID-19. The donor label of this sample is uncertain.

The rearrangement joins TRBV6-5 to TRBJ1-5; no firm D call. Germline V CDR1 and CDR2: MNHEY, SVGAGI. V gave up 6 bases and J gave up 3 bases, with 15 bases separating them. The CDR3 is made up of 15 amino acids. The CDR3 is CASSYYVQDNQPQHF. DNA of the CDR3: TGTGCCAGCAGCTATTACGTCCAGGACAATCAGCCCCAGCATTTT.

The gene calls are TRBV19 and TRBJ2-2; D gene ambiguous. V shed 9 bases and J shed 3 bases, with 14 bases lying between them. Germline V CDR1 and CDR2: LNHDA, SQIVND (reference sequence). This CDR3 has 14 residues. In nucleotides, the CDR3 is TGTGCCAGCAAAGTAGTCGGTTACACCGGGGAGCTGTTTTTT. The encoded protein is CASKVVGYTGELFF. The full variable domain, in which reference TRBV19 and TRBJ2-2 provide the parts outside the CDR3, is DGGITQSPKYLFRKEGQNVTLSCEQNLNHDAMYWYRQDPGQGLRLIYYSQIVNDFQKGDIAEGYSVSREKKESFPLTVTSAQKNPTAFYLCASKVVGYTGELFFGEGSRLTVL.

This chain links TRBV7-3 with TRBJ1-1, with a possible D match to TRBD1 (6 bases). The CDR3 totals 15 residues. V lost 5 bases and J lost 4, with 17 bases in between. The germline gives CDR1 SGHTA, CDR2 FQGTGA. CDR3 sequence (DNA): TGTGCCAGCAGCCTTAGCCCAGGGGCAGGCACTGAAGCTTTCTTT. Translated, it gives CASSLSPGAGTEAFF.

For the CDR3, the DNA is TGCAGTGCGAGTAGGGGTAATGAGCAGTTCTTC. Translating gives CSASRGNEQFF. The chain links TRBV20-1 to TRBJ2-1; maybe TRBD1 (5 bases). The CDR3 is made up of 11 amino acids. V shed 6 bases and J shed 7 bases, with 10 bases lying between them. Germline CDR1 reads DFQATT; CDR2 reads SNEGSKA (reference sequence).

This clone is a singleton in its sample. The V gene is TRBV12-3 or TRBV12-4, the J gene TRBJ1-4; no clear D. The CDR3 is made up of 12 amino acids. V was shortened by 5 bases and J by 7 bases, with 8 bases between the two germline ends. The DNA for the CDR3 is TGTGCCAGCAGTCCAAATTTTGAAAAACTGTTTTTT. It is translated as CASSPNFEKLFF.

The chain employs TRBV5-4 and TRBJ2-2; 12 bases fit TRBD1. Germline loops: CDR1 SGHNT, CDR2 YYREEE (reference sequence). V dropped 9 bases and J dropped 0; count of bases not matched to a gene: 3. This CDR3 is 15 amino acids long. CDR3 region: CATGQGATNTGELFF. The CDR3, as DNA: TGTGCCACGGGACAGGGGGCCACGAACACCGGGGAGCTGTTTTTT.

The V and J genes are TRBV4-3 and TRBJ2-2; TRBD2 is a possible D gene (5 bases). The V gene lost 1 base and the J gene lost 5 bases, with 14 bases spanning the gap. Germline assignment: CDR1 LGHNA and CDR2 YSLEER. There are 16 residues in the CDR3. The DNA of the CDR3 is TGCGCCAGCAGCCAAGCATCGGCGGGTAAAACCGGGGAGCTGTTTTTT. Residues: CASSQASAGKTGELFF.

The gene calls are TRBV6-5 and TRBJ2-3; weak D call: TRBD2 (6 bases). V lost 4 bases, J lost 1 base, and 12 bases lay in between. The germline gives CDR1 MNHEY, CDR2 SVGAGI. The CDR3 is made up of 15 amino acids. CDR3 sequence (DNA): TGTGCCAGCAGTTCCAGACTAGGCGGCACAGATACGCAGTATTTT. Translating gives CASSSRLGGTDTQYF.

This chain uses TRBV29-1 with TRBJ1-5; D is undetermined. CDR1 and CDR2 from the germline V gene are SQVTM and ANQGSEA. V shed 4 bases and J shed 2 bases, with 9 bases lying between them. The CDR3 extends over 13 amino acids. The CDR3 here is CSVVGEGNQPQHF. CDR3 DNA: TGCAGCGTTGTCGGGGAAGGCAATCAGCCCCAGCATTTT.

The V call is TRBV25-1, the J call TRBJ2-3, with a weak D call TRBD2 (6 bases). The ends were cut back, 2 bases at V and 3 bases at J, with 15 bases in the middle. Germline V CDR1 and CDR2: MGHDK, SYGVNS. The CDR3 loop spans 16 amino acids. The CDR3 reads CASSEEETSLTDTQYF. CDR3 DNA sequence: TGTGCCAGCAGTGAAGAGGAGACTAGTTTGACAGATACGCAGTATTTT.

This clone has just one count. This rearrangement joins TRBV7-6 to TRBJ2-1; TRBD2 is a possible D gene (5 bases). Germline V gene lookup returns CDR1 SGHVS and CDR2 FNYEAQ. This CDR3 is 12 amino acids long. Deletions cut 4 bases from V and 8 bases from J, with 9 bases between. In nucleotides, the CDR3 is TGTGCCAGCAGCTCGGGGAGAGATGAGCAGTTCTTC. Translation gives CASSSGRDEQFF.

This sequence joins TRBV7-2 and TRBJ1-1, with D hard to call. Trimming took 1 base from V and 1 from J, leaving 7 bases between them. Germline V lookup: CDR1 SGHTA, CDR2 FQGNSA. The CDR3 runs 14 residues. This CDR3 reads CASSLDVRNTEAFF. The CDR3 DNA sequence: TGTGCCAGCAGCTTAGACGTCAGGAACACTGAAGCTTTCTTT.

This clone appeared a few times. The CDR3 DNA reads as TGTGCCAGTAGATACTCTGGCCAGGGGGAACTCTATGGCTACACCTTC. It yields the protein CASRYSGQGELYGYTF. The chain employs TRBV19 and TRBJ1-2; TRBD1 matches 7 bases. The CDR3 is made up of 16 amino acids. The germline V gene has CDR1 LNHDA and CDR2 SQIVND (reference sequence). V shed 6 bases, J shed 4 bases, and the junction held 14 bases outside the gene matches.

The chain has TRBV12-5 and TRBJ2-7; perhaps TRBD2 as D (6 bases). CDR1 and CDR2 (germline): LGHNT, FRNRAP. V lost 5 bases and J lost 1, with 12 bases in between. The CDR3 length is 14 residues. The CDR3 spells CASGRQEGSYEQYF. CDR3 coding DNA: TGTGCTAGTGGTAGGCAGGAGGGGTCCTACGAGCAGTACTTC.

This chain links TRBV5-1 with TRBJ2-3, with TRBD1 matching over 10 bases. The germline V gene has CDR1 SGHRS and CDR2 YFSETQ. With V trimmed by 2 bases and J by 2 bases, 5 bases remained unmatched. This CDR3 has 16 residues. The DNA for the CDR3 is TGCGCCAGCAGCTTAGGACAGGGGGGCAACACAGATACGCAGTATTTT. Encoded protein: CASSLGQGGNTDTQYF.

This clone was detected only a few times. The chain uses TRBV20-1 and TRBJ1-2; a possible D gene is TRBD1 (5 bases). The germline gives CDR1 DFQATT, CDR2 SNEGSKA (reference sequence). The V end lost 6 bases, the J end lost 0 bases, and 17 bases lay between the germline ends. The CDR3 sequence is 15 residues long. The CDR3 loop is CSASLGVKANYGYTF. The CDR3, as DNA: TGCAGTGCCAGTTTAGGGGTTAAGGCTAACTATGGCTACACCTTC.

J is TRBJ2-1 and V is TRBV6-2 or TRBV6-3; 10 bases match TRBD2. Germline trimming cut 2 bases from V and 5 bases from J; bases unmatched to any gene: 6. Germline V gives CDR1 MNHEY, CDR2 SVGEGT. This CDR3 contains 16 residues. CDR3 sequence reads: CASSYPGLASNNEQFF. The CDR3 DNA reads as TGTGCCAGCAGTTACCCGGGACTAGCGTCCAACAATGAGCAGTTCTTC.

The table lists this clone with a count of one. V usage is TRBV28 and J usage is TRBJ2-7; D might be TRBD2 (6 bases). Germline V gene data show CDR1 as MDHEN and CDR2 as SYDVKM. Trimming took 3 bases from V and 4 from J, leaving 10 bases between them. The CDR3 spans 13 residues. CDR3 loop: CASSLRGVYEQYF. CDR3 bases: TGTGCCAGCAGTTTGCGGGGAGTTTACGAGCAGTACTTC.